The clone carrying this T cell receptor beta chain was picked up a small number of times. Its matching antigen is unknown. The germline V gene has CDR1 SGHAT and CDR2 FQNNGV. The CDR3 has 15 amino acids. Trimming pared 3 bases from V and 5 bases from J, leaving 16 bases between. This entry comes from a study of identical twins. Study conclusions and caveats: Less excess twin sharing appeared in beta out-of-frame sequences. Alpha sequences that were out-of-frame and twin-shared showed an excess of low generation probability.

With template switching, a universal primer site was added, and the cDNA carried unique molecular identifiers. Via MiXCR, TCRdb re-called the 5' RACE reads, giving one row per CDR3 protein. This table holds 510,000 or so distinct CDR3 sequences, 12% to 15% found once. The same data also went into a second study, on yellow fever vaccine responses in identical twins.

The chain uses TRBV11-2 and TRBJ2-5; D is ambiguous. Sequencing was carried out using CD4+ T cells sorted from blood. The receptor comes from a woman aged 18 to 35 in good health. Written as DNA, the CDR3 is TGTGCCAGCAGCTTCGCTACCGGACCTCAGGAGACCCAGTACTTC. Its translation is CASSFATGPQETQYF.